Listed below are T cell receptor beta chains from one sample, sequenced in a study of cytomegalovirus exposure and HLA in healthy donors. The repertoire was sequenced with immunoSEQ multiplex PCR; TCRdb's copy has only in-frame clones and lacks some. The sample records tens of thousands of clones, 77% being singletons. The sample consisted of PBMCs. The receptors were gathered from a man between 45 and 60 years old in good health and CMV-seropositive. CDR3s include the opening cysteine and the closing phenylalanine or tryptophan. The D gene is left open where the match is weak. The size field is filled for only some rows; it gives once, few, many or a size class.

d_gene	len	abundance	v_gene	j_gene	CDR3aa	CDR3nt
-	15	-	TRBV18	TRBJ1-5	CASSPTGSTDQPQHF	TGTGCCAGCTCACCAACGGGAAGTACGGATCAGCCCCAGCATTTT
-	15	-	TRBV21-1	TRBJ2-5	CASSKGQGGTETQYF	TGTGCCAGCAGCAAAGGGCAGGGAGGCACGGAGACCCAGTACTTC
-	15	-	TRBV5-1	TRBJ1-1	CASSFYGEGGSEAFF	TGCGCCAGCAGCTTTTACGGGGAGGGTGGCTCTGAAGCTTTCTTT
TRBD1	15	-	TRBV19	TRBJ1-5	CASSSGTGGFQPQHF	TGTGCCAGTAGTTCCGGGACAGGGGGTTTTCAGCCCCAGCATTTT
TRBD1	12	-	TRBV5-1	TRBJ1-2	CASPGQLHGYTF	TGCGCCAGCCCGGGACAGCTGCATGGCTACACCTTC
-	12	-	TRBV5-1	TRBJ2-7	CASSLGGYEQYF	TGCGCCAGCAGCTTGGGAGGATACGAGCAGTACTTC
-	16	once	TRBV4-3	TRBJ1-4	CASSQEYGQKNEKLFF	TGCGCCAGCAGCCAAGAGTACGGACAGAAGAATGAAAAACTGTTTTTT
-	13	-	TRBV30	TRBJ2-7	CAWGSSGAYEQYF	TGTGCCTGGGGCTCATCGGGGGCCTACGAGCAGTACTTC
TRBD1	17	-	TRBV5-4	TRBJ1-1	CASSSGRDRGMNTEAFF	TGTGCCAGCAGTTCGGGCCGGGACAGGGGCATGAACACTGAAGCTTTCTTT
TRBD2	12	-	TRBV30	TRBJ2-7	CAGGSGSYEQYF	TGTGCCGGCGGGAGCGGCTCCTACGAGCAGTACTTC
-	14	-	TRBV7-7	TRBJ2-5	CASSLTEAEETQYF	TGTGCCAGCAGCTTAACTGAAGCGGAAGAGACCCAGTACTTC
TRBD2	16	-	TRBV7-9	TRBJ2-5	CASSKLAGGPQETQYF	TGTGCCAGCAGCAAGCTAGCGGGAGGGCCTCAAGAGACCCAGTACTTC
-	14	-	TRBV7-9	TRBJ2-7	CASSSEVGSYEQYF	TGTGCCAGCAGCTCAGAGGTGGGCTCCTACGAGCAGTACTTC
-	11	-	TRBV10-3	TRBJ2-1	CAISASREQFF	TGTGCCATCAGTGCCAGTCGAGAGCAGTTCTTC
TRBD1	15	-	TRBV9	TRBJ2-3	CASSVEGASTDTQYF	TGTGCCAGCAGCGTAGAGGGGGCTAGCACAGATACGCAGTATTTT
-	13	-	TRBV6-6	TRBJ2-5	CASSDQRKAVQYF	TGTGCCAGCAGTGACCAAAGGAAGGCGGTCCAGTACTTC
-	13	-	TRBV19	TRBJ1-5	CASSTRGNQPQHF	TGTGCCAGTAGTACTCGGGGGAATCAGCCCCAGCATTTT
-	15	once	TRBV4-2	TRBJ2-7	CASSQVGGYSYEQYF	TGTGCCAGCAGCCAAGTTGGAGGTTATTCCTACGAGCAGTACTTC
TRBD1	16	once	TRBV19	TRBJ1-1	CASSETGGVGNTEAFF	TGTGCCAGTAGTGAGACAGGGGGTGTAGGGAACACTGAAGCTTTCTTT
TRBD1	13	-	TRBV19	TRBJ2-3	CASTPTGTDTQYF	TGTGCCAGTACCCCGACAGGGACAGATACGCAGTATTTT
TRBD1	15	few	TRBV14	TRBJ2-3	CASSPRQGPTDTQYF	TGTGCCAGCAGCCCTCGACAGGGTCCGACAGATACGCAGTATTTT
TRBD2	16	-	TRBV5-1	TRBJ2-3	CASSFLTSGSADTQYF	TGCGCCAGCAGCTTCCTGACTAGCGGGAGCGCAGATACGCAGTATTTT
-	14	-	TRBV5-1	TRBJ2-5	CASSSDRRQETQYF	TGCGCCAGCAGCTCAGACAGGCGCCAAGAGACCCAGTACTTC
TRBD2	14	-	TRBV7-3	TRBJ2-1	CASSPGGTTNEQFF	TGTGCCAGCAGCCCGGGGGGGACAACAAATGAGCAGTTCTTC
TRBD2	16	-	TRBV4-2	TRBJ2-1	CASSQVPSGSYSEQFF	TGTGCCAGCAGCCAAGTTCCCAGCGGGAGTTATAGTGAGCAGTTCTTC
TRBD2	14	few	TRBV5-1	TRBJ2-1	CASQGLAVFGEQFF	TGCGCCAGCCAAGGACTAGCGGTTTTCGGTGAGCAGTTCTTC
TRBD2	17	-	TRBV11-3	TRBJ2-1	CASSLLTAGESYNEQFF	TGTGCCAGCAGCTTACTTACCGCGGGAGAGTCCTACAATGAGCAGTTCTTC
-	13	-	TRBV7-2	TRBJ2-7	CASSLAGEYEQYF	TGTGCCAGCAGCTTAGCGGGAGAGTACGAGCAGTACTTC
TRBD1	15	-	TRBV7-9	TRBJ2-7	CASSPRLGQGPEQYF	TGTGCCAGCAGCCCCCGCCTGGGACAGGGGCCCGAGCAGTACTTC
TRBD1	16	-	TRBV5-5	TRBJ1-5	CASRLYPGQVEQPQHF	TGTGCCAGCAGACTATACCCGGGACAGGTTGAACAGCCCCAGCATTTT
-	14	-	TRBV6-1	TRBJ1-3	CASSEQYTGNTIYF	TGTGCCAGCAGTGAGCAGTATACTGGAAACACCATATATTTT
TRBD2	14	-	TRBV7-9	TRBJ2-1	CASSLAGGVNEQFF	TGTGCCAGCAGCTTAGCTGGGGGGGTCAATGAGCAGTTCTTC
TRBD1	17	-	TRBV28	TRBJ1-1	CASSIPRDSGLNTEAFF	TGTGCCAGCAGTATCCCGAGGGACAGTGGGCTGAACACTGAAGCTTTCTTT
TRBD1	15	-	TRBV6-5	TRBJ1-3	CASSRDSFSGNTIYF	TGTGCCAGCAGCCGGGACAGTTTCTCTGGAAACACCATATATTTT
-	16	once	TRBV4-1	TRBJ2-7	CASSQRGMDTSYEQYF	TGCGCCAGCAGCCAAAGGGGAATGGACACTTCCTACGAGCAGTACTTC
TRBD1	13	-	TRBV11-3	TRBJ2-1	CASSLGTGGEQFF	TGTGCCAGCAGCCTCGGGACAGGGGGTGAGCAGTTCTTC
TRBD2	14	-	TRBV30	TRBJ2-1	CACTGLAGPNEQFF	TGTGCCTGCACGGGACTAGCGGGGCCCAATGAGCAGTTCTTC
TRBD1	19	once	TRBV7-9	TRBJ1-1	CASSLVLTGGAGSVVEAFF	TGTGCCAGCAGCTTGGTTCTGACAGGGGGCGCGGGCAGTGTTGTTGAAGCTTTCTTT
TRBD1	15	-	TRBV4-3	TRBJ1-2	CASSFGTGGNYGYTF	TGCGCCAGCAGCTTTGGGACAGGGGGAAACTATGGCTACACCTTC
TRBD2	17	few	TRBV7-2	TRBJ2-2	CASSPSRTSGRTGELFF	TGTGCCAGCAGCCCTTCTAGGACTAGCGGCCGCACCGGGGAGCTGTTTTTT